This T cell receptor (beta chain) originates from a study of breast tumors, draining lymph nodes, adjacent tissues. Axillary draining lymph nodes of breast cancer patients supplied the node samples. Per germline, CDR1 WSHSY and CDR2 SAAADI. CDR3 size: 16 residues. With 6 bases clipped from V and 5 bases from J, the junction kept 10 bases outside the gene matches. Only a few counts were recorded for this clonotype. MiXCR was run by TCRdb on the multiplex PCR reads, yielding one entry per CDR3 protein. Of 150,000 to 200,000 distinct CDR3 sequences listed, about 30% are singletons. The clonotype originates from a female donor with breast cancer. Some clones in this sample may be carry-over from other donors' samples. Source material: axillary lymph node tissue. The genes are TRBV10-2 and TRBJ2-5; TRBD2 matches at 12 bases. CDR3 sequence reads: CASRGPSGGAGETQYF. DNA of the CDR3: TGCGCCAGCAGGGGTCCTAGCGGGGGGGCCGGTGAGACCCAGTACTTC.